The 17 T cell receptor beta chains below come from one sample, sequenced in a study of blood T cell repertoires in COVID-19. The protocol was immunoSEQ multiplex PCR, while the TCRdb copy is restricted to in-frame clones and leaves out a portion. The data contain hundreds of thousands of clones, 87% of them singletons. Source material: PBMCs or T cells enriched from blood (not recorded which). The receptors were gathered from a woman in her thirties with acute COVID-19.

V and J are TRBV12-5 and TRBJ2-2; 12 nucleotides line up with TRBD1. The CDR3 is 18 residues long. Germline CDR1 LGHNT, CDR2 FRNRAP. CDR3 nucleotide sequence: TGTGCCACCTCCAGTTCCGGGACAGGGGGCCGGTGGACCGGGGAGCTGTTTTTT. Translated, it gives CATSSSGTGGRWTGELFF. Variable domain in full (rest from reference TRBV12-5 and TRBJ2-2): DARVTQTPRHKVTEMGQEVTMRCQPILGHNTVFWYRQTMMQGLELLAYFRNRAPLDDSGMPKDRFSAEMPDATLATLKIQPSEPRDSAVYFCATSSSGTGGRWTGELFFGEGSRLTVL.

The rearrangement joins TRBV7-8 to TRBJ1-2, with TRBD1 matching 9 bases. Germline loops: CDR1 SGHVS, CDR2 FQNEAQ. The CDR3 contains 16 residues. After removal of 5 bases from V and 5 bases from J, the junction contained 12 bases not matched to a gene. For the CDR3, the DNA is TGTGCCAGCAGCCCCCGCGGACCGGGACAGGGTTATGGCTACACCTTC. Its protein is CASSPRGPGQGYGYTF.

The CDR3 DNA sequence: TGTGCCAGCAGTTTTGTAGCAGGGAACGATCTCGAGCAGTACTTC. It is translated as CASSFVAGNDLEQYF. The chain combines TRBV27 with TRBJ2-7, with D maybe TRBD1 (5 bases). CDR3 length: 15 amino acids. The V gene's germline CDR1 is MNHEY and CDR2 SMNVEV (reference sequence). The ends were cut back, 3 bases at V and 6 bases at J, with 18 bases in the middle.

The V gene is TRBV7-2, the J gene TRBJ2-7; 11 bases map to TRBD2. The CDR3 has 14 amino acids. The junction had 6 bases not matched to a gene; V was cut back by 7 bases and J by 4 bases. The germline V gene has CDR1 SGHTA and CDR2 FQGNSA. The CDR3 region is CASNPGTSGYEQYF. Written as DNA, the CDR3 is TGTGCCAGCAACCCCGGGACTAGCGGTTACGAGCAGTACTTC.

The CDR3 reads CASSQDSDGYTF. Written as DNA, the CDR3 is TGCGCCAGCAGCCAAGATAGCGATGGCTACACCTTC. The chain recombines TRBV4-1 with TRBJ1-2; D is unclear. Germline V gene data show CDR1 as MGHRA and CDR2 as YSYEKL. This CDR3 has 12 residues. V was pared by 0 bases and J by 6 bases, with 5 bases between.

The V and J genes are TRBV5-1 and TRBJ2-1; D perhaps matches TRBD1 (5 bases). V lost 0 bases, J lost 0 bases, and 13 bases lay in between. Per the germline V gene, CDR1 is SGHRS and CDR2 is YFSETQ. CDR3 length: 17 amino acids. Written as DNA, the CDR3 is TGCGCCAGCAGCTTGGAGGGGCCGAGGAGCTCCTACAATGAGCAGTTCTTC. Translated, it gives CASSLEGPRSSYNEQFF.

V and J are TRBV19 and TRBJ1-5; the match to TRBD1 covers 7 bases. The ends lost 0 bases at V and 5 bases at J; junction bases unmatched: 7. The CDR3 length is 16 residues. CDR1 LNHDA and CDR2 SQIVND come from the germline V gene (reference sequence). The CDR3 coding sequence is TGTGCCAGTAGTATAGATCCCACAGGGGCTTATCAGCCCCAGCATTTT. Translating it yields CASSIDPTGAYQPQHF. Filled out from reference TRBV19 and TRBJ1-5, the complete variable domain reads DGGITQSPKYLFRKEGQNVTLSCEQNLNHDAMYWYRQDPGQGLRLIYYSQIVNDFQKGDIAEGYSVSREKKESFPLTVTSAQKNPTAFYLCASSIDPTGAYQPQHFGDGTRLSIL.

The J gene is TRBJ2-5, the V gene TRBV5-4; 7 nucleotides line up with TRBD1. Germline V gene data show CDR1 as SGHNT and CDR2 as YYREEE (reference sequence). The length of the CDR3 is 15 residues. V was pared by 2 bases and J by 2 bases, with 6 bases of the junction left unmatched. The CDR3 nucleotides read TGTGCCAGCAGCTTCGACGGGACAGAACAAGAGACCCAGTACTTC. This encodes CASSFDGTEQETQYF.

This clone has just one count. This chain uses TRBV4-3 with TRBJ2-5; D might be TRBD2 (7 bases). V gave up 1 base and J gave up 5 bases, with 17 bases separating them. From germline, CDR1 is LGHNA and CDR2 YSLEER. The CDR3 runs 16 residues. CDR3 coding DNA: TGCGCCAGCAGCCAAGCCCACTTACAGGGAGGGGAGACCCAGTACTTC. It encodes CASSQAHLQGGETQYF.

V and J are TRBV2 and TRBJ1-3; no clear D. Per germline, CDR1 SNHLY and CDR2 FYNNEI. The CDR3 length is 14 residues. V lost 6 bases, J lost 0 bases, and 9 bases lay in between. The CDR3 reads CASRITSSGNTIYF. CDR3 bases: TGTGCCAGCAGGATAACGAGCTCTGGAAACACCATATATTTT.

This chain links TRBV19 with TRBJ2-3; D is perhaps TRBD2 (5 bases). This CDR3 spans 12 amino acids. Germline V CDR1 and CDR2: LNHDA, SQIVND (reference sequence). The V end lost 3 bases, the J end lost 7 bases, and 8 bases lay between the germline ends. The CDR3: CASSMEEHTQYF. As DNA, the CDR3 is TGTGCCAGTAGTATGGAGGAGCATACGCAGTATTTT.

The V call is TRBV6-5, the J call TRBJ2-5, with a possible D match to TRBD1 (6 bases). The CDR3 runs to 16 residues. The V and J ends lost 1 base and 6 bases respectively, with 18 bases between them. CDR1 and CDR2 (germline): MNHEY, SVGAGI. Here the CDR3 reads CASSYYLFEGTKTQYF. The CDR3 bases are TGTGCCAGCAGTTACTACCTCTTTGAGGGGACAAAGACCCAGTACTTC.

The chain has TRBV9 and TRBJ2-1, with 12 bases that match TRBD2. Germline loops: CDR1 SGDLS, CDR2 YYNGEE. J lost 4 bases, V lost 0 bases, and 5 bases had no gene match. The CDR3 runs to 17 residues. The chain's CDR3 is CASSVGTSGGIYNEQFF. DNA of the CDR3: TGTGCCAGCAGCGTAGGAACTAGCGGGGGGATTTACAATGAGCAGTTCTTC. The complete variable domain, with remaining parts taken from reference TRBV9 and TRBJ2-1, reads DSGVTQTPKHLITATGQRVTLRCSPRSGDLSVYWYQQSLDQGLQFLIQYYNGEERAKGNILERFSAQQFPDLHSELNLSSLELGDSALYFCASSVGTSGGIYNEQFFGPGTRLTVL.

The rearrangement joins TRBV3-1 (or the pseudogene TRBV3-2) to TRBJ2-5; a possible D gene is TRBD1 (6 bases). This CDR3 comprises 13 residues. Germline assignment: CDR1 LGHDT and CDR2 YNNKEL (reference sequence). V was clipped by 1 base and J by 5 bases, with 8 bases between them. The CDR3 reads CASSQVQGETQYF. DNA for the CDR3: TGTGCCAGCAGCCAAGTTCAGGGGGAGACCCAGTACTTC.

The genes are TRBV11-2 and TRBJ2-6; no firm D call. CDR1 and CDR2 (germline): SGHAT, FQNNGV. V was trimmed by 2 bases and J by 3 bases, leaving 17 bases between them. This CDR3 is built from 18 residues. The chain's CDR3 is CASSLNEVPAFGANVLTF. For the CDR3, the DNA is TGTGCCAGCAGCTTAAATGAGGTCCCAGCTTTTGGGGCCAACGTCCTGACTTTC.

The chain employs TRBV11-2 and TRBJ2-7; D is possibly TRBD1 (6 bases). CDR1 SGHAT and CDR2 FQNNGV come from the germline V gene. The CDR3 loop spans 14 amino acids. Trimming shortened V by 0 bases and J by 7 bases, and 13 bases separated the two germline ends. In DNA, the CDR3 is TGTGCCAGCAGCTTAGATCCACAGGGAGAGGAGCAGTACTTC. It specifies CASSLDPQGEEQYF.

The chain carries TRBV12-3 or TRBV12-4 and TRBJ1-4, with D unresolved. The CDR3 has 13 residues. V shed 6 bases and J shed 8 bases, with 13 bases lying between them. The CDR3 bases are TGTGCCAGCAGACTACCTGGCCCCGAAAAACTGTTTTTT. Encoded protein: CASRLPGPEKLFF.